These T cell receptor beta chains were read from a single sample in a study of blood T cells in healthy people across ages. TCRdb fed the 5' RACE reads into MiXCR, producing one record per CDR3 protein. The profile shows hundreds of thousands of distinct CDR3 sequences, more than 45% of them singletons. Sample: blood. These receptors all stem from a man aged 25 to 45 in good health. The CDR3 runs from the conserved cysteine through the conserved F or W. Each record gives: D gene, V gene, J gene, clone size, CDR3 protein, CDR3 DNA. A D gene is named only where the DNA matches it firmly. The size of a clone is reported for some rows only, either as once, few or many, or as a class for expanded clones.

>TRBD1|TRBV7-2|TRBJ1-2|NA
CASSSTGPSGGNGYTF
TGTGCCAGCAGCTCGACAGGGCCGTCTGGGGGAAATGGCTACACCTTC
>NA|TRBV12-3/TRBV12-4|TRBJ2-1|NA
CASSLALGQSPFF
TGTGCCAGCAGTTTAGCGCTCGGTCAGTCCCCGTTCTTC
>NA|TRBV7-9|TRBJ2-1|NA
CASSARGTAYNEQFF
TGTGCCAGCAGCGCCAGGGGCACGGCCTACAATGAGCAGTTCTTC
>TRBD2|TRBV29-1|TRBJ2-7|NA
CSVRSPIVAGAVSEQYF
TGCAGCGTTAGGTCCCCTATCGTAGCGGGAGCTGTTAGCGAGCAGTACTTC
>TRBD2|TRBV7-7|TRBJ2-5|NA
CASSLTSSGDQETQYF
TGTGCCAGCAGCTTAACGTCTAGCGGGGACCAAGAGACCCAGTACTTC
>TRBD1|TRBV14|TRBJ1-1|NA
CASSHPKRTGFFF
TGTGCCAGCAGCCACCCGAAGCGGACAGGGTTTTTCTTT
>TRBD2|TRBV28|TRBJ2-7|NA
CASSSPGLASFYEQYF
TGTGCCAGCAGTTCACCTGGACTAGCGAGTTTTTACGAGCAGTACTTC
>NA|TRBV12-3/TRBV12-4|TRBJ2-7|NA
CASRSGGGYEQYF
TGTGCCAGCAGATCAGGGGGAGGCTACGAGCAGTACTTC
>NA|TRBV3-1|TRBJ2-7|NA
CASSQAFRDYEQYF
TGTGCCAGCAGCCAAGCATTTCGCGACTACGAGCAGTACTTC
>TRBD2|TRBV27|TRBJ2-7|few
CASSPAGASGRNEQYF
TGTGCCAGCAGTCCGGCAGGGGCTAGCGGGAGGAATGAGCAGTACTTC
>TRBD2|TRBV20-1|TRBJ2-1|few
CSARLAINEQFF
TGCAGTGCACGACTAGCGATCAATGAGCAGTTCTTC
>NA|TRBV28|TRBJ1-1|NA
CASRSGTPYTEAFF
TGTGCCAGCCGATCCGGGACACCGTACACTGAAGCTTTCTTT
>NA|TRBV29-1|TRBJ2-5|NA
CSVDQGSETQYF
TGCAGCGTTGACCAGGGTTCGGAGACCCAGTACTTC
>TRBD2|TRBV20-1|TRBJ2-5|NA
CSARVAGDETQYF
TGCAGTGCAAGAGTAGCGGGGGACGAGACCCAGTACTTC
>TRBD2|TRBV20-1|TRBJ2-3|NA
CSAIQRGSGRTDTQYF
TGCAGTGCTATCCAGAGGGGTAGCGGGAGAACAGATACGCAGTATTTT
>TRBD2|TRBV4-3|TRBJ2-1|NA
CASSQDRSGRGYEQFF
TGCGCCAGCAGCCAAGATCGAAGCGGGAGAGGGTATGAGCAGTTCTTC
>NA|TRBV11-1|TRBJ2-5|NA
CASSSSGTVKTQYF
TGTGCCAGCAGCTCGTCCGGGACGGTGAAGACCCAGTACTTC
>TRBD1|TRBV10-3|TRBJ1-3|NA
CAISGQGKSGNTIYF
TGTGCCATCAGCGGACAGGGAAAATCTGGAAACACCATATATTTT
>NA|TRBV20-1|TRBJ2-3|few
CSISQGSTDTQYF
TGCAGTATCTCCCAGGGCAGCACAGATACGCAGTATTTT
>NA|TRBV18|TRBJ1-1|NA
CASSPMLRSSAFF
TGTGCCAGCTCACCCATGTTAAGGTCCTCTGCTTTCTTT
>TRBD2|TRBV4-1|TRBJ2-5|NA
CASSQSASGRGETQYF
TGCGCCAGCAGCCAGTCTGCTAGCGGGAGAGGGGAGACCCAGTACTTC
>NA|TRBV18|TRBJ1-1|once
CASSSHSGGNTEAFF
TGTGCCAGCTCATCTCACAGCGGAGGGAACACTGAAGCTTTCTTT
>NA|TRBV13|TRBJ1-1|NA
CASSLRGVSTEAFF
TGTGCCAGCAGCCTCCGGGGAGTTAGCACTGAAGCTTTCTTT
>NA|TRBV7-9|TRBJ2-7|few
CASTYGTINYEQYF
TGTGCCAGCACCTACGGGACGATTAACTACGAGCAGTACTTC
>NA|TRBV12-3/TRBV12-4|TRBJ2-3|NA
CASHTERTDTQYF
TGTGCCAGCCACACCGAGCGCACAGATACGCAGTATTTT
>NA|TRBV7-9|TRBJ1-2|NA
CASSLQGHGYTF
TGTGCCAGCAGCCTCCAGGGTCATGGCTACACCTTC
>NA|TRBV29-1|TRBJ2-1|NA
CSASRYEQFF
TGCAGCGCGAGCAGGTATGAGCAGTTCTTC
>NA|TRBV7-9|TRBJ2-1|NA
CASSLAGPRSREQFF
TGTGCCAGCAGCTTAGCGGGGCCTAGAAGCCGCGAGCAGTTCTTC
>NA|TRBV7-2|TRBJ1-1|NA
CASSPEVGVEAFF
TGTGCCAGCAGCCCAGAGGTGGGAGTTGAAGCTTTCTTT
>NA|TRBV6-2/TRBV6-3|TRBJ2-1|NA
CASSPRVYNEQFF
TGTGCCAGCAGCCCACGGGTCTACAATGAGCAGTTCTTC
>TRBD1|TRBV20-1|TRBJ2-1|NA
CSARLRDRVNNEQFF
TGCAGTGCTAGACTCCGGGACAGGGTAAACAATGAGCAGTTCTTC
>NA|TRBV5-1|TRBJ2-1|NA
CASSVGIVNEQFF
TGCGCCAGCAGCGTGGGCATTGTCAATGAGCAGTTCTTC
>TRBD2|TRBV11-1|TRBJ2-3|NA
CASSPSRTGGTDTQYF
TGTGCCAGCAGCCCCTCCCGAACGGGGGGGACAGATACGCAGTATTTT
>NA|TRBV20-1|TRBJ2-7|NA
CSANDFYEQYF
TGCAGTGCTAACGACTTCTACGAGCAGTACTTC
>NA|TRBV29-1|TRBJ2-1|NA
CSGGLLSYNEQFF
TGCAGCGGGGGGCTCCTCTCCTACAATGAGCAGTTCTTC
>NA|TRBV29-1|TRBJ2-3|few
CSVEDGGVPTQYF
TGCAGCGTTGAAGACGGCGGGGTCCCTACGCAGTATTTT
>TRBD1|TRBV29-1|TRBJ2-7|few
CSAPGGQGRRYEQYF
TGCAGCGCCCCTGGGGGACAGGGTAGAAGGTACGAGCAGTACTTC
>NA|TRBV27|TRBJ2-1|NA
CASSPARAHEQFF
TGTGCCAGCAGTCCGGCTAGAGCCCATGAGCAGTTCTTC
>NA|TRBV2|TRBJ2-3|NA
CASPDGGTDTQYF
TGTGCCAGCCCAGACGGCGGCACAGATACGCAGTATTTT
>TRBD2|TRBV20-1|TRBJ2-5|many
CSASLGLAGERYQETQYF
TGCAGTGCTTCCCTGGGACTAGCGGGGGAGAGGTACCAAGAGACCCAGTACTTC
>NA|TRBV12-3/TRBV12-4|TRBJ2-3|NA
CASTYSTDTQYF
TGTGCCAGCACGTACAGCACAGATACGCAGTATTTT
>TRBD1|TRBV7-2|TRBJ2-5|few
CASSRRTGEETQYF
TGTGCCAGCAGTAGACGGACAGGGGAAGAGACCCAGTACTTC